The present TCR beta chain was sequenced within a study of cytomegalovirus exposure and HLA in healthy donors. Looking at the study overall: Sequencing of roughly 180 million T cells in an earlier analysis found around 100 million unique TCR beta sequences.

Study-wide results and limits: It was 160 or so TCR beta chains that were listed as cytomegalovirus-associated. Prior analysis indicated that the majority of TCR beta V segments exhibited productivity approximately 87% or approximately 30% of the time. There was a cluster of highly shared sequence variants that was likely a sequencing artifact.

As for this clone: Its antigen is currently unknown.

PCR employed 60 Vbeta and 13 Jbeta primers. Clones were sequenced by immunoSEQ multiplex PCR, and TCRdb holds only the in-frame ones, with some missing. The repertoire holds 110,000 to 150,000 clones, with around four fifths as singletons. This receptor was obtained from a male donor in good health and CMV-seronegative. Sequencing used PBMCs.

CDR3 residues: CASSSYSNQPQHF. In nucleotides, the CDR3 is TGTGCCAGCAGTTCCTATAGCAATCAGCCCCAGCATTTT. J is TRBJ1-5 and V is TRBV6-5; D unclear. Germline assignment: CDR1 MNHEY and CDR2 SVGAGI. V gave up 4 bases and J gave up 0 bases, with 4 bases separating them. The CDR3 has 13 amino acids.